A single sample gave rise to the 3 T cell receptor beta chains below, sequenced in a study of T cell changes during pregnancy in multiple sclerosis. The protocol was immunoSEQ multiplex PCR, while the TCRdb copy is restricted to in-frame clones and leaves out a portion. The sample lists over 25,000 clones, under 95% occurring once. Sequences were derived from CD8+ T cells from peripheral blood mononuclear cells, sampled before pregnancy. All receptors derive from a female donor with multiple sclerosis, enrolled in a pregnancy study.

The chain couples TRBV4-3 to TRBJ2-2, with D possibly TRBD2 on 5 matching bases. The CDR3 spans 15 residues. The germline gives CDR1 LGHNA, CDR2 YSLEER. V gave up 1 base and J gave up 2 bases, with 8 bases separating them. The CDR3: CASSQGAANTGELFF. The CDR3 nucleotides are TGCGCCAGCAGCCAAGGAGCGGCAAACACCGGGGAGCTGTTTTTT.

The chain combines TRBV15 with TRBJ1-5; D call uncertain. Germline V lookup: CDR1 LNHNV, CDR2 YYDKDF (reference sequence). V shed 0 bases and J shed 5 bases, with 8 bases lying between them. The length of the CDR3 is 14 residues. The CDR3 loop reads CATSRDAGHQPQHF. The CDR3 bases are TGTGCCACCAGCAGAGATGCCGGTCATCAGCCCCAGCATTTT.

The J gene is TRBJ2-7, the V gene TRBV11-3; 13 nucleotides align to TRBD2. Per the germline V gene, CDR1 is SGHNT and CDR2 is YENEEA. Trimming at V came to 4 bases and at J to 3 bases, leaving 3 bases not matched to a gene. The CDR3 consists of 15 residues. The CDR3 bases are TGTGCCAGCAGCTCCGGACTAGCGGGAGTCTACGAGCAGTACTTC. Its translation is CASSSGLAGVYEQYF. The full variable domain, in which reference TRBV11-3 and TRBJ2-7 provide the parts outside the CDR3, is EAGVVQSPRYKIIEKKQPVAFWCNPISGHNTLYWYLQNLGQGPELLIRYENEEAVDDSQLPKDRFSAERLKGVDSTLKIQPAELGDSAVYLCASSSGLAGVYEQYFGPGTRLTVT.